This T cell receptor beta chain was captured in a study of T-cell reconstitution after alpha-beta-depleted transplantation in children. V dropped 6 bases and J dropped 8 bases, with 23 bases sitting between them. CDR3 length: 15 amino acids. The germline CDR1 and CDR2 sequences are DFQATT and SNEGSKA (reference sequence). Researchers prepared the TCRbeta library using unique molecular identifiers, the study reports. TCRdb re-analysed the PCR reads in MiXCR, keeping a single row per CDR3 protein. The sample records around 380,000 distinct CDR3 sequences, approximately 11% being singletons. This clonotype came up a few times.

The sample was PBMCs from the stem cell graft donor, taken from the stem cell graft. The rearrangement joins TRBV20-1 to TRBJ2-1, with D possibly called TRBD1 or TRBD2 (6 bases each). This TCR derives from a human donor who donated a stem cell graft to a child with acute myeloid leukemia. The CDR3 spells CSALEGRGVLDEQFF. In DNA form, the CDR3 reads TGCAGTGCCCTGGAGGGCAGGGGTGTTCTCGATGAGCAGTTCTTC.